This is a list of T cell receptor beta chains from one sample in a study of CD8+ T cells in alopecia areata. Libraries were prepared by immunoSEQ multiplex PCR; TCRdb keeps only in-frame clonotypes and omits some of them. Of some 110,000 clones in the sample, about 61% were seen once. The sample here was CD8+ T cells sorted from blood, taken at week 4, from a patient treated with tofacitinib. These TCRs come from a human donor with alopecia areata. CDR3s include the opening cysteine and the closing phenylalanine or tryptophan. D genes are given only for firm matches. Clone sizes are given selectively: once, few, many, or a class where the clone is expanded.

clone size: few
V gene: TRBV5-1
D gene: NA
J gene: TRBJ2-1
CDR3 protein: CASSLGAEQFF
CDR3 DNA: TGCGCCAGCAGCTTGGGGGCGGAGCAGTTCTTC

clone size: NA
V gene: TRBV29-1
D gene: NA
J gene: TRBJ2-5
CDR3 protein: CSVEVELIQETQYF
CDR3 DNA: TGCAGCGTTGAAGTTGAACTTATCCAAGAGACCCAGTACTTC

clone size: NA
V gene: TRBV29-1
D gene: NA
J gene: TRBJ2-2
CDR3 protein: CSVVRGSNTGELFF
CDR3 DNA: TGCAGCGTTGTCCGGGGGTCCAACACCGGGGAGCTGTTTTTT

clone size: NA
V gene: TRBV23-1
D gene: NA
J gene: TRBJ2-5
CDR3 protein: CASSQYETGTEQETQYF
CDR3 DNA: TGCGCCAGCAGTCAATATGAAACAGGAACGGAACAAGAGACCCAGTACTTC

clone size: NA
V gene: TRBV9
D gene: TRBD2
J gene: TRBJ2-5
CDR3 protein: CASSVGLGRGTQYF
CDR3 DNA: TGTGCCAGCAGCGTGGGACTAGGTCGGGGGACCCAGTACTTC

clone size: NA
V gene: TRBV19
D gene: NA
J gene: TRBJ2-1
CDR3 protein: CASSIGTDNEQFF
CDR3 DNA: TGTGCCAGTAGTATTGGCACCGACAATGAGCAGTTCTTC

clone size: NA
V gene: TRBV7-9
D gene: NA
J gene: TRBJ1-2
CDR3 protein: CASSLGTGYYGYTF
CDR3 DNA: TGTGCCAGCAGCTTAGGAACAGGCTACTATGGCTACACCTTC

clone size: NA
V gene: TRBV7-2
D gene: NA
J gene: TRBJ1-5
CDR3 protein: CASRMTFSNQPQHF
CDR3 DNA: TGTGCCAGCAGGATGACATTTAGCAATCAGCCCCAGCATTTT

clone size: NA
V gene: TRBV29-1
D gene: TRBD2
J gene: TRBJ2-5
CDR3 protein: CSASNLGGQETQYF
CDR3 DNA: TGCAGCGCCTCAAATTTGGGAGGGCAAGAGACCCAGTACTTC

clone size: NA
V gene: TRBV7-2
D gene: NA
J gene: TRBJ2-7
CDR3 protein: CASSLGPSNSYEQYF
CDR3 DNA: TGTGCCAGCAGCTTAGGGCCCTCGAACTCCTACGAGCAGTACTTC

clone size: NA
V gene: TRBV7-2
D gene: NA
J gene: TRBJ2-7
CDR3 protein: CASSPWGGDRIYSSYEQYF
CDR3 DNA: TGTGCCAGCAGCCCGTGGGGTGGTGACAGAATCTATAGCTCCTACGAGCAGTACTTC

clone size: once
V gene: TRBV4-3
D gene: TRBD2
J gene: TRBJ2-3
CDR3 protein: CASSQSLTSGGYTDTQYF
CDR3 DNA: TGCGCCAGCAGCCAATCATTAACTAGCGGGGGTTACACAGATACGCAGTATTTT

clone size: NA
V gene: TRBV11-2
D gene: NA
J gene: TRBJ2-7
CDR3 protein: CASSRWGPSSYEQYF
CDR3 DNA: TGTGCCAGCAGCCGGTGGGGCCCAAGCTCCTACGAGCAGTACTTC

clone size: few
V gene: TRBV27
D gene: NA
J gene: TRBJ1-1
CDR3 protein: CASSLSGDTEAFF
CDR3 DNA: TGTGCCAGCAGTTTATCAGGGGACACTGAAGCTTTCTTT

clone size: NA
V gene: TRBV7-9
D gene: NA
J gene: TRBJ2-3
CDR3 protein: CANSRVGSGSTDTQYF
CDR3 DNA: TGTGCCAACAGCCGAGTGGGTTCTGGCAGCACAGATACGCAGTATTTT

clone size: once
V gene: TRBV29-1
D gene: NA
J gene: TRBJ2-1
CDR3 protein: CSVEEGVEQFF
CDR3 DNA: TGCAGCGTTGAAGAGGGTGTGGAGCAGTTCTTC

clone size: NA
V gene: TRBV30
D gene: NA
J gene: TRBJ1-5
CDR3 protein: CAWSQRTTSNQPQHF
CDR3 DNA: TGTGCCTGGAGCCAGAGGACAACTAGCAATCAGCCCCAGCATTTT

clone size: NA
V gene: TRBV15
D gene: NA
J gene: TRBJ2-7
CDR3 protein: CATSRDFRGDTYEQYF
CDR3 DNA: TGTGCCACCAGCAGAGATTTTCGTGGGGACACCTACGAGCAGTACTTC

clone size: NA
V gene: TRBV29-1
D gene: TRBD1
J gene: TRBJ2-7
CDR3 protein: CSALTGPPPEQYF
CDR3 DNA: TGCAGCGCTTTGACAGGGCCCCCTCCCGAGCAGTACTTC

clone size: few
V gene: TRBV15
D gene: NA
J gene: TRBJ1-5
CDR3 protein: CATSPGSGNQPQHF
CDR3 DNA: TGTGCCACCAGTCCAGGGTCAGGCAATCAGCCCCAGCATTTT

clone size: NA
V gene: TRBV28
D gene: NA
J gene: TRBJ1-5
CDR3 protein: CASFGPRGPSNQPQHF
CDR3 DNA: TGTGCCAGCTTCGGCCCCAGGGGCCCTAGCAATCAGCCCCAGCATTTT

clone size: NA
V gene: TRBV28
D gene: NA
J gene: TRBJ2-7
CDR3 protein: CASSFSYEQYF
CDR3 DNA: TGTGCCAGCAGTTTCTCCTACGAGCAGTACTTC

clone size: NA
V gene: TRBV30
D gene: NA
J gene: TRBJ2-1
CDR3 protein: CAWSASLSAYNEQFF
CDR3 DNA: TGTGCCTGGAGTGCTTCGTTGTCCGCCTACAATGAGCAGTTCTTC

clone size: few
V gene: TRBV28
D gene: NA
J gene: TRBJ2-1
CDR3 protein: CASSFSWSSYNEQFF
CDR3 DNA: TGTGCCAGCAGTTTTTCATGGAGCTCCTACAATGAGCAGTTCTTC

clone size: NA
V gene: TRBV27
D gene: NA
J gene: TRBJ2-7
CDR3 protein: CASSPRQDTYEQYF
CDR3 DNA: TGTGCCAGCAGTCCTCGACAGGATACCTACGAGCAGTACTTC

clone size: NA
V gene: TRBV12-5
D gene: NA
J gene: TRBJ2-5
CDR3 protein: CASGLVWEPGLTNRQETQYF
CDR3 DNA: TGTGCTAGTGGTTTGGTATGGGAGCCAGGCCTCACGAATCGCCAAGAGACCCAGTACTTC

clone size: NA
V gene: TRBV29-1
D gene: NA
J gene: TRBJ2-7
CDR3 protein: CSVEPQRSYEQYF
CDR3 DNA: TGCAGCGTTGAACCCCAGCGCTCCTACGAGCAGTACTTC

clone size: NA
V gene: TRBV2
D gene: TRBD1
J gene: TRBJ1-1
CDR3 protein: CASSVDRKLINTEAFF
CDR3 DNA: TGTGCCAGCAGTGTGGACAGGAAACTCATAAACACTGAAGCTTTCTTT

clone size: NA
V gene: TRBV11-2
D gene: NA
J gene: TRBJ2-2
CDR3 protein: CASSSPRQMNTGELFF
CDR3 DNA: TGTGCCAGCAGCTCCCCCCGGCAAATGAACACCGGGGAGCTGTTTTTT